This TCR beta chain was recovered during a study of blood T cell repertoires in COVID-19. Study at large: Nucleic acid was either cDNA or gDNA, and it came from T cells, B-cell-depleted T cells, or PBMCs.

Under the authors' procedure: How many nucleated cells were present was estimated from reference gene primer amplification. The assay was immunoSEQ multiplex PCR, and TCRdb's table has in-frame clones only and misses some. For V, J and clone size, that table is used; D and trimming come from the DNA. The sample shows about 180,000 clones, 75% to 80% of them seen only once. Germline CDR1 SGDLS, CDR2 YYNGEE. CDR3 size: 18 residues. Trimming removed 0 bases from V and 4 bases from J; junction bases left unmatched: 11. The sequence was collected from a woman aged 70 to 79 with acute or convalescent COVID-19. The rearrangement links TRBV9 to TRBJ1-2; 11 nucleotides agree with TRBD1. Sample: peripheral blood. DNA for the CDR3: TGTGCCAGCAGCGTAGCTGGTAGGACAGGGGGCGCTTCCTATGGCTACACCTTC. It is translated as CASSVAGRTGGASYGYTF.